The clone carrying this T cell receptor beta chain was picked up a small number of times. In germline, CDR1 is SQVTM, CDR2 ANQGSEA. There are 12 residues in the CDR3. This sample is part of a study of blood T cells in healthy people across ages. Samples each yielded at least 5 micrograms of total RNA. PCR was performed a second time for roughly 7 to 12 cycles using a sample-barcoded 5' primer and a J-beta primer mix. TCRdb itself ran the 5' RACE reads through MiXCR, one entry per CDR3 protein. This repertoire shows 1.5 million to 2 million distinct CDR3 sequences, about 39% found once; its top ten account for under 25%.

The material sequenced was blood. This chain joins TRBV29-1 and TRBJ2-5; the match to TRBD1 covers 10 bases. Gene TRBJ2-7 matches the end of the DNA better, so the J call may be wrong. This TCR was sampled from a human donor in good health. For the CDR3, the DNA is TGCAGCGCTCGGACAGGGGGACACGAGCAGTACTTC. Translated, it gives CSARTGGHEQYF.